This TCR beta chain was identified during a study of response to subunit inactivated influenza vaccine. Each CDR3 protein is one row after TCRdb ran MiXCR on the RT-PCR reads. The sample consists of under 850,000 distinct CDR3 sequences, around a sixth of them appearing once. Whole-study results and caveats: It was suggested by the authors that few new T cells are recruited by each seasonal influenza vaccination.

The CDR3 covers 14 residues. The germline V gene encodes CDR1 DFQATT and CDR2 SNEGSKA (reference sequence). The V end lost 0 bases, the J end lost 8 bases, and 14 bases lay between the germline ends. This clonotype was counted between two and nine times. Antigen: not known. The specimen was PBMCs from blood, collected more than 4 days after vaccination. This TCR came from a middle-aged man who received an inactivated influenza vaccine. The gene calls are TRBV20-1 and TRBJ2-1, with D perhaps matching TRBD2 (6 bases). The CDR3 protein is CSARDVGSLHEQFF. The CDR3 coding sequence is TGCAGTGCTAGAGATGTCGGGAGTCTACATGAGCAGTTCTTC.